Below, 20 T cell receptor beta chains from the same sample are listed, as sequenced in a study of T cells in Graves' hyperthyroidism and ophthalmopathy. There were TCR beta CDR3 regions amplified from RNA transcripts. In the first-round RT-PCR of the TCR CDR3, the HTBI primer set was used. MiXCR, run by TCRdb on the multiplex PCR reads, gives a single entry per CDR3 protein. The table includes about 400,000 distinct CDR3 sequences, roughly 15% detected once. Sequencing was performed on blood. The receptors were sampled from a young woman with Graves' hyperthyroidism.

Ten or more counts support this clonotype. The chain joins TRBV27 to TRBJ1-1; 8 positions agree with TRBD1. The V gene end was trimmed by 5 bases and the J gene end by 0 bases; junction bases not matched to a gene: 2. Germline loops: CDR1 MNHEY, CDR2 SMNVEV (reference sequence). The CDR3 has 14 amino acids. CDR3 sequence reads: CASSPDRVNTEAFF. In DNA form, the CDR3 reads TGTGCCAGCAGTCCGGACAGGGTGAACACTGAAGCTTTCTTT.

This clonotype was seen many times. This chain links TRBV28 with TRBJ2-5; the match to TRBD2 covers 11 bases. The CDR3 spans 17 residues. Germline V gene lookup returns CDR1 MDHEN and CDR2 SYDVKM. The V segment lost 2 bases and the J segment 5 bases; nucleotides outside the gene matches: 10. The CDR3 loop is CASSLLASGRSFETQYF. The DNA for the CDR3 is TGTGCCAGCAGTTTACTCGCTAGCGGGAGGTCTTTTGAGACCCAGTACTTC.

This clonotype has ten or more counts. The V gene is TRBV5-1, the J gene TRBJ2-3; D is uncertain. The CDR3 runs 14 residues. CDR1 and CDR2 from the germline V gene are SGHRS and YFSETQ. Trimming shortened V by 4 bases and J by 3 bases, and 12 bases separated the two germline ends. In DNA form, the CDR3 reads TGCGCCAGCAGCCGGGCCTCCCCGACAGATACGCAGTATTTT. This gives the protein CASSRASPTDTQYF. The complete variable domain, with remaining parts taken from reference TRBV5-1 and TRBJ2-3, reads KAGVTQTPRYLIKTRGQQVTLSCSPISGHRSVSWYQQTPGQGLQFLFEYFSETQRNKGNFPGRFSGRQFSNSRSEMNVSTLELGDSALYLCASSRASPTDTQYFGPGTRLTVL.

In its sample, this clonotype was seen many times. The chain uses TRBV28 and TRBJ2-7, with TRBD2 matching over 12 bases. CDR1 is MDHEN and CDR2 is SYDVKM in the germline V gene. J lost 3 bases, V lost 6 bases, and 6 bases had no gene match. The CDR3 has 15 residues. CDR3 nucleotide sequence: TGTGCCAGCAGCCTACTAGCGGGAGGCTACTACGAGCAGTACTTC. The encoded protein is CASSLLAGGYYEQYF.

In its sample, this clonotype was seen many times. V gene TRBV9 combines with J gene TRBJ1-6; TRBD1 agrees at 7 bases. The CDR3 has 15 residues. Per germline, CDR1 SGDLS and CDR2 YYNGEE. Unmatched junction bases numbered 6, after V lost 2 bases and J lost 7 bases. The CDR3 coding sequence is TGTGCCAGCAGCGTGACCGGGACAGAAAATTCACCCCTCCACTTT. It translates to CASSVTGTENSPLHF. The variable domain in full, with the rest retrieved from reference TRBV9 and TRBJ1-6, is DSGVTQTPKHLITATGQRVTLRCSPRSGDLSVYWYQQSLDQGLQFLIQYYNGEERAKGNILERFSAQQFPDLHSELNLSSLELGDSALYFCASSVTGTENSPLHFGNGTRLTVT.

The chain is built from TRBV20-1 and TRBJ1-4; D might be TRBD1 (5 bases). Germline CDR1 and CDR2: DFQATT and SNEGSKA (reference sequence). Between the trimmed V and J ends, which lost 3 bases and 4 bases, there was a span of 12 bases. This CDR3 region has 14 residues. CDR3 sequence: CSARSYRLNEKLFF. The CDR3 bases are TGCAGTGCTAGGTCCTACAGGCTTAATGAAAAACTGTTTTTT.

This clonotype was found a few times. It may be a read error: a sequence one base away is much more abundant. The rearrangement joins TRBV6-1 to TRBJ2-7; unclear D gene. The CDR3 has 14 amino acids. Between the trimmed V and J ends, which lost 8 bases and 5 bases, there was a span of 19 bases. Looked up from germline, CDR1 is MNHNS and CDR2 is SASEGT. CDR3 bases: TGTGCCAGCGGTTGGCGTACTACGCGCGACGAGCAGTACTTC. It yields the protein CASGWRTTRDEQYF.

The table lists this clonotype with a few counts. Given a much more abundant clone one base away, this may be a read error. V is TRBV7-2 and J is TRBJ1-1; maybe TRBD1 (5 bases). CDR1 is SGHTA and CDR2 is FQGNSA in the germline V gene. V was shortened by 4 bases and J by 1 base, with 13 bases between the two germline ends. CDR3 length: 15 amino acids. This chain's CDR3 is CASSSVAGPNTEAFF. The DNA for the CDR3 is TGTGCCAGCAGCTCAGTGGCAGGGCCGAACACTGAAGCTTTCTTT. Supplemented by reference TRBV7-2 and TRBJ1-1, the full variable domain reads GAGVSQSPSNKVTEKGKDVELRCDPISGHTALYWYRQSLGQGLEFLIYFQGNSAPDKSGLPSDRFSAERTGGSVSTLTIQRTQQEDSAVYLCASSSVAGPNTEAFFGQGTRLTVV.

At least ten counts were recorded for this clonotype. This chain joins TRBV12-3 or TRBV12-4 and TRBJ1-6; D possibly corresponds to TRBD1 (5 bases). V lost 3 bases to trimming and J lost 7 bases, with 13 bases between them. This CDR3 spans 15 amino acids. The CDR3 protein is CASSFWGKGNSPLHF. The CDR3 DNA follows: TGTGCCAGCAGTTTTTGGGGAAAGGGGAATTCACCCCTCCACTTT.

This clonotype was detected a few times. The chain carries TRBV20-1 and TRBJ1-5; D might be TRBD1 (6 bases). Germline V lookup: CDR1 DFQATT, CDR2 SNEGSKA (reference sequence). The CDR3 runs 17 residues. The V end lost 1 base, the J end lost 0 bases, and 16 bases lay between the germline ends. In nucleotides, the CDR3 is TGCAGTGCTAGAGTTTTCGGGGGCCAATATAGCAATCAGCCCCAGCATTTT. Translating it yields CSARVFGGQYSNQPQHF.

The chain joins TRBV11-2 to TRBJ1-3; the D is unclear. The CDR3 extends over 12 amino acids. The germline V gene encodes CDR1 SGHAT and CDR2 FQNNGV. The germline V and J ends were trimmed by 8 bases and 0 bases, with 5 bases remaining between them. The DNA for the CDR3 is TGTGCCAGCGGCCACTCTGGAAACACCATATATTTT. Translated, it gives CASGHSGNTIYF.

J is TRBJ2-7 and V is TRBV27; the D gene could be TRBD1 or TRBD2 (6 bases each). CDR1 is MNHEY and CDR2 is SMNVEV in the germline V gene (reference sequence). V lost 7 bases and J lost 2, with 18 bases in between. CDR3 length equals 15 residues. In DNA form, the CDR3 reads TGTGCCAGCACTCTTATCTCTGGGGGGCCCTACGAGCAGTACTTC. Amino acids: CASTLISGGPYEQYF.

The sample holds many counts of this clonotype. The CDR3 bases are TGTGCCTGGAGAGGAGAGTTGCTGAACACAGATACGCAGTATTTT. The encoded protein is CAWRGELLNTDTQYF. The rearrangement joins TRBV30 to TRBJ2-3; D is ambiguous. The V gene lost 3 bases and the J gene lost 2 bases, with 15 bases spanning the gap. CDR1 is GTSNPN, CDR2 SVGIG, per germline (reference sequence). This CDR3 is 15 amino acids long. The variable domain in full, completed from reference TRBV30 and TRBJ2-3, reads SQTIHQWPATLVQPVGSPLSLECTVEGTSNPNLYWYRQAAGRGLQLLFYSVGIGQISSEVPQNLSASRPQDRQFILSSKKLLLSDSGFYLCAWRGELLNTDTQYFGPGTRLTVL.

This clonotype was detected a few times. CDR3 nucleotide sequence: TGTGCCAGCAGTTCACTCCAGGGGGTCGGTAGGGCCCTCCACTTT. Its translation is CASSSLQGVGRALHF. The chain is built from TRBV27 and TRBJ1-6; 7 bases line up with TRBD1. This CDR3 comprises 15 residues. With 4 bases clipped from V and 14 bases from J, the junction kept 14 bases outside the gene matches. Germline loops: CDR1 MNHEY, CDR2 SMNVEV (reference sequence).

V and J are TRBV6-2 or TRBV6-3 and TRBJ2-1; no definite D call. V lost 2 bases and J 2 bases, leaving 16 bases between the germline ends. This CDR3 has 17 amino acids. Germline V gene lookup returns CDR1 MNHEY and CDR2 SVGEGT. The CDR3 sequence is CASSYLPTVTPYNEQFF. CDR3 bases: TGTGCCAGCAGTTACCTCCCCACAGTTACTCCCTACAATGAGCAGTTCTTC.

This clonotype was found many times. J is TRBJ2-3 and V is TRBV30; 12 nucleotides match TRBD2. Germline CDR1 GTSNPN, CDR2 SVGIG (reference sequence). The CDR3 has 16 amino acids. The ends lost 4 bases at V and 1 base at J; junction bases unmatched: 6. CDR3 amino acids: CAWIRGLAGRTDTQYF. DNA of the CDR3: TGTGCCTGGATTCGAGGACTAGCGGGACGCACAGATACGCAGTATTTT.

The chain is built from TRBV9 and TRBJ2-5; 13 positions agree with TRBD2. Germline V gives CDR1 SGDLS, CDR2 YYNGEE. The trim removed 0 bases at V and 4 bases at J, leaving 0 bases unmatched. This CDR3 has 15 amino acids. The CDR3 coding sequence is TGTGCCAGCAGCGTAGGACTAGCGGGAGGAGAGACCCAGTACTTC. Translated: CASSVGLAGGETQYF.

Ten or more counts support this clonotype. The chain carries TRBV3-1 and TRBJ2-7; 7 positions agree with TRBD1. The CDR3 contains 14 residues. Germline V gene data show CDR1 as LGHDT and CDR2 as YNNKEL (reference sequence). V was pared by 6 bases and J by 6 bases, with 11 bases of the junction left unmatched. The CDR3 coding sequence is TGTGCCAGCAGACCCGACAGGGATTTGGCCGAGCAGTACTTC. Protein product: CASRPDRDLAEQYF.

This clonotype appeared many times. The chain links TRBV30 to TRBJ2-7, with 7 nucleotides matching TRBD1. Germline V lookup: CDR1 GTSNPN, CDR2 SVGIG (reference sequence). CDR3 size: 13 residues. J gave up 3 bases and V 5 bases, and 7 bases lay outside the gene matches. As DNA, the CDR3 is TGTGCCTGGGACAGGGTAAAAGGCTACGAGCAGTACTTC. Translating it yields CAWDRVKGYEQYF. Drawing the rest from reference TRBV30 and TRBJ2-7, the complete variable domain is SQTIHQWPATLVQPVGSPLSLECTVEGTSNPNLYWYRQAAGRGLQLLFYSVGIGQISSEVPQNLSASRPQDRQFILSSKKLLLSDSGFYLCAWDRVKGYEQYFGPGTRLTVT.

This clonotype was counted a few times. V gene TRBV27 combines with J gene TRBJ2-7, with no clear D. Trimming cost V 8 bases and J 2 bases, with 16 bases left between them. The CDR3 has 14 amino acids. Germline CDR1 and CDR2: MNHEY and SMNVEV (reference sequence). In DNA, the CDR3 is TGTGCCAGCTCTATCGGGTTACAGACCTACGAGCAGTACTTC. Translating gives CASSIGLQTYEQYF.